This T cell receptor beta chain appears in the sequencing data of a study of cytomegalovirus exposure and HLA in healthy donors. Overall study results and limits: Compared with the roughly 670-donor mean, an Asian-associated ancestry cluster reportedly had fewer N-insertions, according to a later analysis.

Primers included in the PCR were 60 Vbeta and 13 Jbeta primers. Sequencing was performed with immunoSEQ multiplex PCR; in TCRdb, only in-frame clones are kept and a portion is missing. The sample has around 170,000 clones; around 72% are singletons. A word on this clone: Its antigen is unidentified.

V shed 7 bases, J shed 2 bases, and the junction held 8 bases outside the gene matches. The germline gives CDR1 MDHEN, CDR2 SYDVKM. The CDR3 covers 14 residues. Donors counted as nominally healthy when sampled, yet unrecorded immune exposures were likely. The V gene is TRBV28, the J gene TRBJ2-7, with TRBD1 matching over 7 bases. This receptor was taken from a woman aged 35 to 49 in good health and CMV-seropositive. The sequenced material came from PBMCs. The CDR3 loop is CASKPGDSTYEQYF. DNA of the CDR3: TGTGCCAGCAAGCCCGGGGACAGCACCTACGAGCAGTACTTC.